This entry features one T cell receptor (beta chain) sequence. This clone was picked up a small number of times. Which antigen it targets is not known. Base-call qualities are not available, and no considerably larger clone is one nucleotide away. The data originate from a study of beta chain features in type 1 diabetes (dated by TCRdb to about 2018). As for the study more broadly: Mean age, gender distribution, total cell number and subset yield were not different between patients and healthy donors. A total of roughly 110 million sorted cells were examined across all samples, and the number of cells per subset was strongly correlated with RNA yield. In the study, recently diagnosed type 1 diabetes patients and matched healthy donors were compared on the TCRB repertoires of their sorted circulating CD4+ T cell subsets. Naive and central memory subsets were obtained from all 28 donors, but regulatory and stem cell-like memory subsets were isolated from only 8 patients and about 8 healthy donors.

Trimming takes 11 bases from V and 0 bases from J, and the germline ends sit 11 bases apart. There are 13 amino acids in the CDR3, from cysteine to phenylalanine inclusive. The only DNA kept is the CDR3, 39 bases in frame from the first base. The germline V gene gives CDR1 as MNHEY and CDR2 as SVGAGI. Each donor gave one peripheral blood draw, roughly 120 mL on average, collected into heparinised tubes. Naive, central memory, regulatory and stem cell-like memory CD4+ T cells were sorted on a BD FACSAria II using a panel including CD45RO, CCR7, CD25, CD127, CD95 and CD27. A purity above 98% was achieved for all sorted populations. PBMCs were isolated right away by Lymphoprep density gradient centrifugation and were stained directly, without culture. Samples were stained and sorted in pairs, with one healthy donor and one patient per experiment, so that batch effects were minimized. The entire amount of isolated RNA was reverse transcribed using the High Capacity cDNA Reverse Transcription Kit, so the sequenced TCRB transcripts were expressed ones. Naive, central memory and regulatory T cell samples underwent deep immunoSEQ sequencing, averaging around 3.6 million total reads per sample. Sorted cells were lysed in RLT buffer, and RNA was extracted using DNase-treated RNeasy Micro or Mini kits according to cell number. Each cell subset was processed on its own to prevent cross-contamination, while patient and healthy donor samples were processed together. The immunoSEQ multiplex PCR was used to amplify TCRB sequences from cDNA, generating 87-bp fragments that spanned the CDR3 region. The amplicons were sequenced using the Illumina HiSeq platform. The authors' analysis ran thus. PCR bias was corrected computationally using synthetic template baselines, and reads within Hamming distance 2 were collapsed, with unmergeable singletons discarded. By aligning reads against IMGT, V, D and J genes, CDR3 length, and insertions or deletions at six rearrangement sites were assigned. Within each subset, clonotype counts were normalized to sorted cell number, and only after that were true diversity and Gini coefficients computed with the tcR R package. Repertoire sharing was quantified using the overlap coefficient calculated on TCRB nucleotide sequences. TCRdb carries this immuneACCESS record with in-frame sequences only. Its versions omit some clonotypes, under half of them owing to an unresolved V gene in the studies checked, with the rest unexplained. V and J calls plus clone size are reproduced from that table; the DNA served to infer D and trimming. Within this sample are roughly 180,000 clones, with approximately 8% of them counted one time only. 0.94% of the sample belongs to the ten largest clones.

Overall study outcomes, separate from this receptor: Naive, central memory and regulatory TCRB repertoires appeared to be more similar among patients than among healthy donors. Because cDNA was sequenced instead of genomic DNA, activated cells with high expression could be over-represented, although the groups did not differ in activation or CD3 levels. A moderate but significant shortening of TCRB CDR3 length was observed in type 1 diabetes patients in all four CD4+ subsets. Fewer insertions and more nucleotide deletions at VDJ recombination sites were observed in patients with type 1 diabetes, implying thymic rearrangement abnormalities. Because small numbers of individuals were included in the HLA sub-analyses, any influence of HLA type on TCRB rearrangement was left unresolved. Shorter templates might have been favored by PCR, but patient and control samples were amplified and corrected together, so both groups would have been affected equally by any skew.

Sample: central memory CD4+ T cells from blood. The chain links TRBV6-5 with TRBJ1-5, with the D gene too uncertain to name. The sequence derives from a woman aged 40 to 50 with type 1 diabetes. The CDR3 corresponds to CASRGDSNQPQHF. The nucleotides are TGTGCCTCCCGAGGAGATAGCAATCAGCCCCAGCATTTT.